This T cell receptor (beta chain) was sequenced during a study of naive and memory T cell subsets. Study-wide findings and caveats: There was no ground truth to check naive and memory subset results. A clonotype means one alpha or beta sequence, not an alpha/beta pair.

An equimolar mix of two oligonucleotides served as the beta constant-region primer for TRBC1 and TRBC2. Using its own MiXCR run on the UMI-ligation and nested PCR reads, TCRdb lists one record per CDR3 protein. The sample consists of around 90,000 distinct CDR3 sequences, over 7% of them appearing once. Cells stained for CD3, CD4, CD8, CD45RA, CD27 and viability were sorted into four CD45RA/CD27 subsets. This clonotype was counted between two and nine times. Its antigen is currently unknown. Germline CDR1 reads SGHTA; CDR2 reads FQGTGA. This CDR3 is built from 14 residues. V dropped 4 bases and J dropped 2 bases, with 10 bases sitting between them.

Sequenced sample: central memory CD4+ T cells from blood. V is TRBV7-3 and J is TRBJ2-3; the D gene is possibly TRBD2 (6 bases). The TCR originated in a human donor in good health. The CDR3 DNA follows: TGTGCCAGCAGCTGGGGACTCCCCACAGATACGCAGTATTTT. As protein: CASSWGLPTDTQYF.